This TCR beta chain was observed in a study of CD8 T cells in Susac syndrome. Turning to the study itself: There were 5 or 6 sequenced Susac syndrome patients with active disease and about 8 in remission.

Trimming took 4 bases from V and 2 from J, leaving 13 bases between them. The CDR3 covers 15 residues. Germline V gene lookup returns CDR1 SNHLY and CDR2 FYNNEI. Patients with Susac syndrome met the recently defined diagnostic criteria for definite or probable disease. TEMRA cells were FACS-enriched, while CD8+ and CD4+ T cells were negatively isolated. An input of about 0.45 to 1 ug of RNA was subjected to reverse transcription using random hexamers. Across 54 Vbeta and 13 Jbeta, immunoSEQ multiplex PCR amplified TCR beta CDR3. MiXCR, run by TCRdb on the immunoSEQ multiplex PCR reads, gives a single entry per CDR3 protein. Found here are fewer than 140,000 distinct CDR3 sequences, 94% of them singletons; the top ten hold around 0.41%.

Sequenced: CD8+ T cells from PBMCs. The TCR originated in a human donor with Susac syndrome. The chain couples TRBV2 to TRBJ2-3, with D possibly being TRBD2 (6 bases). The CDR3 is CASSGRGIFTDTQYF. CDR3 sequence (DNA): TGTGCCAGCAGTGGTCGGGGGATATTCACAGATACGCAGTATTTT. Full variable domain (rest looked up from reference TRBV2 and TRBJ2-3): EPEVTQTPSHQVTQMGQEVILRCVPISNHLYFYWYRQILGQKVEFLVSFYNNEISEKSEIFDDQFSVERPDGSNFTLKIRSTKLEDSAMYFCASSGRGIFTDTQYFGPGTRLTVL.